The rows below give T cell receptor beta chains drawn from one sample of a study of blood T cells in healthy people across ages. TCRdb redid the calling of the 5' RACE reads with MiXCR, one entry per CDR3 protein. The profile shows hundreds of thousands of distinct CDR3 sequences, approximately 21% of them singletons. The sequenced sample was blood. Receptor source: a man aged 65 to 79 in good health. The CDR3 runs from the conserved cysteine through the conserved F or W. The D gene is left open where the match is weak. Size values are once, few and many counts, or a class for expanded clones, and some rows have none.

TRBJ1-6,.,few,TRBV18,CASSPGGGRNSPLHF,TGTGCCAGCTCACCAGGCGGGGGTCGTAATTCACCCCTCCACTTT
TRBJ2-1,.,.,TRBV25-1,CASSGTENNEQFF,TGTGCCAGCAGTGGGACAGAAAACAATGAGCAGTTCTTC
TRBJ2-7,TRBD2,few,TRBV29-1,CGVRLAGPTYEQYF,TGCGGCGTTCGCCTAGCGGGACCTACCTACGAGCAGTACTTC
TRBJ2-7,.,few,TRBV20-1,CSASGAPSYEQYF,TGCAGTGCTAGTGGTGCCCCTTCCTACGAGCAGTACTTC
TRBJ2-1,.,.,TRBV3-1,CASSPRRGDNEQFF,TGTGCCAGCAGCCCACGGAGGGGGGACAATGAGCAGTTCTTC
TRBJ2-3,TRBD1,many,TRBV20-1,CSARRTGSTDTQYF,TGCAGTGCTAGGAGGACAGGGAGCACAGATACGCAGTATTTT
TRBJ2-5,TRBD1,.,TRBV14,CASSTRTGQRETQYF,TGTGCCAGCAGCACCCGGACAGGGCAACGTGAGACCCAGTACTTC
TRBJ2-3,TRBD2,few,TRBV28,CASSSFGTSGSRAQYF,TGTGCCAGCAGTAGCTTTGGGACTAGCGGGAGCAGGGCGCAGTATTTT
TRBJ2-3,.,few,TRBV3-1,CASSQDLIAFTDTQYF,TGTGCCAGCAGCCAAGATCTAATAGCGTTCACAGATACGCAGTATTTT
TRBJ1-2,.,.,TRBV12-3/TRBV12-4,CASSFGRLGYGYTF,TGTGCCAGCAGTTTCGGGAGATTGGGTTATGGCTACACCTTC
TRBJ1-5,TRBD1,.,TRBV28,CASNWTGVQPQHF,TGTGCCAGCAATTGGACAGGGGTTCAGCCCCAGCATTTT
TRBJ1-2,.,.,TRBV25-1,CASSDGGGGYGYTF,TGTGCCAGCAGTGACGGCGGGGGAGGATATGGCTACACCTTC
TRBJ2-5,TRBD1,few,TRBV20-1,CSAIAGQGALGTQYF,TGCAGTGCTATAGCGGGACAGGGGGCTCTGGGGACCCAGTACTTC
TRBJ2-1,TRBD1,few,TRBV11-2,CASSSSGTGNNEQFF,TGTGCCAGCAGCTCCTCAGGGACAGGGAACAATGAGCAGTTCTTC
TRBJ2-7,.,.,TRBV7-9,CASSWVGSRNEQYF,TGTGCCAGCAGCTGGGTTGGGAGTAGGAACGAGCAGTACTTC
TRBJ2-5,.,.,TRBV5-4,CASSSAGSHVKETQYF,TGTGCCAGCAGCTCCGCCGGGTCCCATGTAAAAGAGACCCAGTACTTC
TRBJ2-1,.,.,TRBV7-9,CASSGRWGSQVNEQFF,TGTGCCAGCAGCGGAAGATGGGGCTCCCAGGTCAATGAGCAGTTCTTC
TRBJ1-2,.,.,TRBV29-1,CSVVPTGGGYTF,TGCAGCGTTGTGCCGACAGGAGGCGGCTACACCTTC
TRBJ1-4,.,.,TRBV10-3,CAISSGKGTEKLFF,TGTGCCATCAGTTCCGGGAAGGGGACGGAAAAACTGTTTTTT
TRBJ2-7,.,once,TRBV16,CASSQRTSTKNEQYF,TGTGCCAGCAGCCAGCGTACTAGCACTAAGAACGAGCAGTACTTC
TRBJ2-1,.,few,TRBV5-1,CASTPWAGGSYNEQFF,TGCGCCAGCACCCCCTGGGCAGGTGGCTCCTACAATGAGCAGTTCTTC
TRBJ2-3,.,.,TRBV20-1,CSATAGRVTDTQYF,TGCAGTGCCACGGCCGGCAGGGTAACAGATACGCAGTATTTT
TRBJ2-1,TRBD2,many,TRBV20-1,CSARDFSGSLSYNEQFF,TGCAGTGCTAGAGATTTTAGCGGGAGTCTCTCCTACAATGAGCAGTTCTTC
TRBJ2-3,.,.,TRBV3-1,CASSQDNQDTQYF,TGTGCCAGCAGCCAAGATAATCAAGATACGCAGTATTTT
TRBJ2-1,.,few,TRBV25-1,CASSEERVLPYNEQFF,TGTGCCAGCAGTGAGGAGCGGGTCCTCCCCTACAATGAGCAGTTCTTC
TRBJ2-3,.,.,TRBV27,CASSLSGYTQYF,TGTGCCAGCAGTTTATCTGGATATACGCAGTATTTT
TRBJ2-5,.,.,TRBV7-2,CASSPPYRAQETQYF,TGTGCCAGCAGCCCTCCCTACAGGGCGCAAGAGACCCAGTACTTC
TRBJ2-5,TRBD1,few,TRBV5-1,CASSYTGEETQYF,TGCGCCAGCAGCTACACAGGGGAAGAGACCCAGTACTTC
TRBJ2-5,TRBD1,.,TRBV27,CASSFAGGTGLSETQYF,TGTGCCAGCAGTTTCGCCGGTGGGACAGGCCTCTCGGAGACCCAGTACTTC
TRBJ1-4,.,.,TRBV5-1,CASSATGSDNEKLFF,TGCGCCAGCAGCGCGACAGGATCGGATAATGAAAAACTGTTTTTT
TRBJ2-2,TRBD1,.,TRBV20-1,CSAEGQGYHTGELFF,TGCAGTGCGGAAGGACAGGGTTATCACACCGGGGAGCTGTTTTTT
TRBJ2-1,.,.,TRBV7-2,CASSLNYYNEQFF,TGTGCCAGCAGCCTAAACTATTACAATGAGCAGTTCTTC
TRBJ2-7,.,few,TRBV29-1,CSVERLTVYEQYF,TGCAGCGTTGAGCGGTTGACAGTTTACGAGCAGTACTTC
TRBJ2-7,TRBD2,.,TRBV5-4,CASSTSGSYGQYF,TGTGCCAGCAGCACTAGCGGGTCCTACGGGCAGTACTTC
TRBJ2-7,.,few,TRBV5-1,CASRPGQGTYYEQYF,TGCGCCAGCAGACCGGGGCAGGGGACCTACTACGAGCAGTACTTC
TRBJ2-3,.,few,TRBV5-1,CASSFPRADTQYF,TGCGCCAGCAGCTTCCCGCGGGCAGATACGCAGTATTTT
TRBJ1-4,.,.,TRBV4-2,CASSQDRGGANEKLFF,TGTGCCAGCAGCCAAGATCGAGGTGGGGCTAATGAAAAACTGTTTTTT